Below are 9 T cell receptor beta chains sequenced from a single sample in a study of control samples from healthy donors and cancer patients. The repertoire was sequenced with immunoSEQ multiplex PCR; TCRdb's copy has only in-frame clones and lacks some. The table lists 150,000 to 180,000 clones, around 95% of them singletons. The sequencing sample was made of blood. The receptors shown here come from a man in his forties in good health.

The CDR3 DNA sequence: TGTGCCAGCAGCTTGCTCAGGGGAATGAACACTGAAGCTTTCTTT. This codes for CASSLLRGMNTEAFF. The chain is built from TRBV5-6 and TRBJ1-1, with D perhaps TRBD1 (6 bases). CDR3 length: 15 amino acids. Germline V gene sequence: CDR1 SGHDT, CDR2 YYEEEE. The ends were cut back, 1 base at V and 0 bases at J, with 10 bases in the middle.

The chain links TRBV6-1 to TRBJ1-1; tentatively, D is TRBD1 (5 bases). CDR1 is MNHNS, CDR2 SASEGT, per germline. V dropped 3 bases and J dropped 10 bases, with 24 bases sitting between them. This CDR3 region has 16 residues. Written as DNA, the CDR3 is TGTGCCAGCAGTGACCCTGCCGGGGGTCGGGGTCCGGGAGCTTTCTTT. It codes for CASSDPAGGRGPGAFF.

This chain links TRBV24-1 with TRBJ2-5; TRBD1 matches at 7 bases. The CDR3 spans 15 residues. With V trimmed by 5 bases and J by 3 bases, 8 bases remained unmatched. CDR1 and CDR2 (germline): KGHDR, SFDVKD. The CDR3 sequence: CATSGEGTAKETQYF. Written as DNA, the CDR3 is TGTGCCACCAGTGGAGAAGGGACAGCTAAAGAGACCCAGTACTTC.

The rearrangement links TRBV9 to TRBJ1-2; 8 bases line up with TRBD1. Germline CDR1 is SGDLS and CDR2 is YYNGEE. Losses at the gene ends were 3 bases for V and 2 bases for J; bases not matched to a gene: 9. The CDR3 spans 16 residues. This chain's CDR3 is CASSEGGDRGNYGYTF. The DNA of the CDR3 is TGTGCCAGCAGCGAAGGGGGCGACAGGGGCAACTATGGCTACACCTTC.

The V and J genes are TRBV28 and TRBJ1-5; TRBD1 is a possible D gene (6 bases). The CDR3 is 15 residues long. Trimming stripped 4 bases from V and 1 base from J, with 11 bases between. Looked up from germline, CDR1 is MDHEN and CDR2 is SYDVKM. This CDR3 is CASSSTGASNQPQHF. In nucleotides, the CDR3 is TGTGCCAGCAGTTCCACGGGGGCCAGCAATCAGCCCCAGCATTTT.

V gene TRBV11-2 combines with J gene TRBJ2-3; 8 nucleotides line up with TRBD2. The length of the CDR3 is 15 residues. CDR1 and CDR2 (germline): SGHAT, FQNNGV. Unmatched junction bases numbered 6, after V lost 5 bases and J lost 2 bases. The CDR3 protein is CASSPRGGYTDTQYF. In nucleotides, the CDR3 is TGTGCCAGCAGCCCCCGCGGGGGGTACACAGATACGCAGTATTTT.

This clone was seen a few times. J is TRBJ2-2 and V is TRBV5-4, with TRBD1 identical over 9 bases. With 0 bases clipped from V and 5 bases from J, the junction kept 5 bases outside the gene matches. Germline lookup yields CDR1 SGHNT and CDR2 YYREEE (reference sequence). The CDR3 covers 16 residues. The CDR3: CASSLAPGQGTGELFF. The CDR3 nucleotides read TGTGCCAGCAGCTTGGCGCCGGGACAGGGAACCGGGGAGCTGTTTTTT.

Remarks on this clone: The conserved closing phenylalanine or tryptophan is absent in this CDR3, likely reflecting a read error. No DNA is shown, since the ends of the CDR3 on it are uncertain; the CDR3 is the one TCRdb lists. This rearrangement joins TRBV20-1 to TRBJ1-1. The CDR3 comprises 9 residues, both ends counted. Germline V lookup: CDR1 DFQATT, CDR2 SNEGSKA (reference sequence). This CDR3 reads CSAREPGAY.

The chain links TRBV5-6 to TRBJ1-4, with 8 bases that match TRBD1. J lost 5 bases, V lost 2 bases, and 5 bases had no gene match. The CDR3 covers 15 residues. Germline-derived CDR1 and CDR2 are SGHDT and YYEEEE. The CDR3 region has the DNA TGTGCCAGCAGCTTACCCGGGACAGGAAATGAAAAACTGTTTTTT. Translated: CASSLPGTGNEKLFF.